This T cell receptor (beta chain) is from a study of radiotherapy plus CTLA-4 blockade in lung cancer (dated by TCRdb to between 2018 and 2020). In the study overall: Among the enrolled patients, about 19% had an objective response, and 31% reached disease control. Paper-wide results and their limitations: Increased serum interferon-beta after radiation, together with early dynamic changes in blood T cell clones, were reported to be the strongest predictors of response. After treatment with radiotherapy and ipilimumab, TCR clones that originated in tumors expanded in peripheral blood.

Libraries were prepared through the immunoSEQ multiplex PCR assay. TCRdb took over this immuneACCESS table, retaining in-frame rearrangements with V and J assigned. Such tables are incomplete; in checked studies, under half of the missing clones stem from an unresolved V gene, and the remainder is unexplained. The sample table holds 40,000 to 50,000 clones, of which approximately 78% were seen once. About 3.6% of the sample goes to the ten largest clones. With respect to this clone: There is no known antigen for this receptor. No base qualities exist here, and no much larger clone lies one base off it.

Cut back by 6 bases and 3 bases, the V and J ends lie 15 bases apart. As encoded in the germline V gene, CDR1 is SNHLY while CDR2 is FYNNEI. The CDR3 numbers 14 residues from cysteine through phenylalanine. Here the CDR3 DNA is all that survives: 42 bases in frame from base 1. Focal radiation therapy combined with CTLA-4 blockade (ipilimumab) was tested in patients with chemo-refractory metastatic non-small-cell lung cancer. This specimen consisted of peripheral blood, obtained from a patient treated with radiotherapy plus ipilimumab. The sequence was obtained from a human donor with non-small cell lung cancer who had stable disease on radiotherapy plus ipilimumab. The rearrangement joined TRBV2 to TRBJ2-7, and TRBD1 may be the D gene, going by 8 matching bases. The CDR3 protein sequence reads: CASSRQGRDYEQYF. The nucleotide sequence is TGTGCCAGCAGCCGACAGGGGAGGGACTACGAGCAGTACTTC.